A single sample gave rise to the 8 T cell receptor beta chains below, sequenced in a study of Graves' ophthalmopathy and Graves' hyperthyroidism. TCR beta CDR3 regions were amplified from RNA transcripts. HTBI primers primed a first-round RT-PCR, and a second-round multiplex PCR followed. TCRdb independently ran MiXCR on the multiplex PCR reads; one entry per CDR3 protein. The sample holds about 740,000 distinct CDR3 sequences, 40% seen once. Material for sequencing was peripheral blood. The receptors shown here come from an adult man with Graves' ophthalmopathy.

This chain links TRBV10-3 with TRBJ1-3; 7 nucleotides align to TRBD1. The CDR3 has 13 amino acids. The V gene's germline CDR1 is ENHRY and CDR2 SYGVKD. Germline trimming cut 6 bases from V and 6 bases from J; bases unmatched to any gene: 5. CDR3 in amino acids: CAIRTDRANTIYF. CDR3 in DNA: TGTGCCATCAGGACCGACAGGGCAAACACCATATATTTT.

This clonotype was counted ten times or more. The chain joins TRBV10-3 to TRBJ1-5; D gene unclear. There are 15 residues in the CDR3. Germline V gene sequence: CDR1 ENHRY, CDR2 SYGVKD. V lost 3 bases to trimming and J lost 0 bases, with 9 bases between them. CDR3 nucleotide sequence: TGTGCCATCAGTGACGGAGCTTATAGCAATCAGCCCCAGCATTTT. This encodes CAISDGAYSNQPQHF.

The chain is built from TRBV5-1 and TRBJ2-7, with 8 bases lining up with TRBD1. The CDR3 extends over 15 amino acids. Looked up from germline, CDR1 is SGHRS and CDR2 is YFSETQ. The trim removed 4 bases at V and 3 bases at J, leaving 9 bases unmatched. The CDR3 region has the DNA TGCGCCAGCAGCCAAGAAGGGACAGGAGTCTACGAGCAGTACTTC. Its translation is CASSQEGTGVYEQYF.

This clonotype was observed a handful of times. This chain connects TRBV20-1 to TRBJ2-7; 11 positions match TRBD1. This CDR3 region has 14 residues. Losses at the gene ends were 3 bases for V and 6 bases for J; bases not matched to a gene: 7. In germline, CDR1 is DFQATT, CDR2 SNEGSKA (reference sequence). The CDR3: CSASRTGGGVEQYF. The CDR3 DNA reads TGCAGTGCTAGTAGGACAGGGGGCGGAGTCGAGCAGTACTTC.

Only a few counts were recorded for this clonotype. The chain joins TRBV19 to TRBJ1-1; D unclear. Germline V gene sequence: CDR1 LNHDA, CDR2 SQIVND (reference sequence). V dropped 2 bases and J dropped 0 bases, with 16 bases sitting between them. This CDR3 comprises 17 residues. The CDR3 DNA reads TGTGCCAGTAGTATAAGAGGCAGTAATGGGGTGAACACTGAAGCTTTCTTT. Protein product: CASSIRGSNGVNTEAFF.

This clonotype was observed once. V is TRBV7-2 and J is TRBJ1-6, with 7 bases matching TRBD1. V trimming: 5 bases; J trimming: 12 bases; junction bases outside the gene matches: 10. In germline, CDR1 is SGHTA, CDR2 FQGNSA. This CDR3 has 14 amino acids. CDR3 region: CASSLLGQEVPLHF. CDR3 nucleotides: TGTGCCAGCAGCCTTTTAGGACAGGAGGTACCCCTCCACTTT.

The chain couples TRBV29-1 to TRBJ2-5; 9 nucleotides match TRBD1. V lost 7 bases to trimming and J lost 2 bases; unmatched junction nucleotides: 11. Germline assignment: CDR1 SQVTM and CDR2 ANQGSEA. This CDR3 has 15 residues. The CDR3: CSAVRDRARQETQYF. CDR3 DNA: TGCAGCGCGGTCCGGGACAGGGCGAGGCAAGAGACCCAGTACTTC. Variable domain in full (rest from reference TRBV29-1 and TRBJ2-5): SAVISQKPSRDICQRGTSLTIQCQVDSQVTMMFWYRQQPGQSLTLIATANQGSEATYESGFVIDKFPISRPNLTFSTLTVSNMSPEDSSIYLCSAVRDRARQETQYFGPGTRLLVL.

V and J are TRBV7-7 and TRBJ2-7; a weak D match, TRBD2 (6 bases). The CDR3 spans 15 residues. Germline values: CDR1 SSHAT, CDR2 FNYEAQ (reference sequence). V gave up 4 bases and J gave up 8 bases, with 21 bases separating them. CDR3 sequence: CASSSTREGLSQQYF. CDR3 coding DNA: TGTGCCAGCAGCTCCACTAGAGAGGGACTTTCCCAGCAGTACTTC.